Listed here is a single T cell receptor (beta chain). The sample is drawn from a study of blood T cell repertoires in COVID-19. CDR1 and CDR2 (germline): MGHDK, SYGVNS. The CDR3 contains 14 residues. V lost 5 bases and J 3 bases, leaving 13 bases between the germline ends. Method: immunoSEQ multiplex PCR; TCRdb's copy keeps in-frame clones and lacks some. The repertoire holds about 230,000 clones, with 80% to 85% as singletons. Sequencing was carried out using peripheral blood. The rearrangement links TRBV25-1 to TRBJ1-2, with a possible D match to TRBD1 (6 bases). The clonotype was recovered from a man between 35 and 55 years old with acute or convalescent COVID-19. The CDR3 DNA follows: TGTGCCAGCAGTTCAGGACAGACGTACTATGGCTACACCTTC. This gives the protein CASSSGQTYYGYTF.